This T cell receptor (beta chain) was recovered during a study of blood T cell repertoires in COVID-19. The CDR3 totals 14 residues. The trim removed 4 bases at V and 5 bases at J, leaving 5 bases unmatched. Germline lookup yields CDR1 LNHDA and CDR2 SQIVND (reference sequence). Only in-frame clones appear in the TCRdb table, and some are missing; sequencing was by immunoSEQ multiplex PCR. The sample yields about 190,000 clones, under 80% seen once. All enrollees were about 18 to 89 years old and from 24 US areas. V is TRBV19 and J is TRBJ2-5, with 9 bases that match TRBD1. Sequencing used PBMCs or T cells enriched from blood (not recorded which). The sequence came from a woman in her fifties or sixties with acute COVID-19. The DNA of the CDR3 is TGTGCCAGTAGTAGGGACAGGGACACGGAGACCCAGTACTTC. Its protein product is CASSRDRDTETQYF.